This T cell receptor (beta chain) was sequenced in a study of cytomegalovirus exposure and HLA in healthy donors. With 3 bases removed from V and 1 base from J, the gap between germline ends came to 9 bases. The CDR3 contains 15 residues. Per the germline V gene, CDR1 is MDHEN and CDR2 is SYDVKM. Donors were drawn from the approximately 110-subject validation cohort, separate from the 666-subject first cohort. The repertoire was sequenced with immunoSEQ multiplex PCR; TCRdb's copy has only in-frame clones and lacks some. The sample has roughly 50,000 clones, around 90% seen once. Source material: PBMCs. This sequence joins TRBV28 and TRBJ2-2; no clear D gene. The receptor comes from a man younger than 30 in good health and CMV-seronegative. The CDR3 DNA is TGTGCCAGCAGTTTGCAAACGGGGAACACCGGGGAGCTGTTTTTT. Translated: CASSLQTGNTGELFF.